These 20 T cell receptor beta chains came from one sample sequenced in a study of graft-versus-host responses after intestinal transplantation. The antigens these receptors bind are not known. Generated by immunoSEQ multiplex PCR, the TCRdb table keeps only in-frame clones and is missing some. The sample yields approximately 80,000 clones, 70% to 90% seen once. The sample was unstimulated CD4+ T cells sorted from spleen or lymph node cells, taken before intestinal transplant. The receptors were gathered from a human donor who received an intestinal transplant.

The chain uses TRBV5-1 and TRBJ1-5; 9 bases line up with TRBD1. The ends lost 0 bases at V and 5 bases at J; junction bases unmatched: 3. Germline CDR1 is SGHRS and CDR2 is YFSETQ. CDR3 length: 15 residues. The CDR3 nucleotides are TGCGCCAGCAGCTTGGGGACAGGGGTGGATCAGCCCCAGCATTTT. Its protein product is CASSLGTGVDQPQHF.

This rearrangement joins TRBV10-1 to TRBJ1-1; D call uncertain. Germline V gives CDR1 WNHNN, CDR2 SYGVQD (reference sequence). The V gene lost 6 bases and the J gene lost 1 base, with 9 bases spanning the gap. The CDR3 contains 13 residues. The CDR3 nucleotides read TGCGCCAGCAGCCCGACAAGGAACACTGAAGCTTTCTTT. This translates into CASSPTRNTEAFF.

For the CDR3, the DNA is TGCGCCAGCAGCTTTGACGACTACCAAGAGACCCAGTACTTC. Amino acid sequence: CASSFDDYQETQYF. The rearrangement uses TRBV5-1 and TRBJ2-5; D not certain. In germline, CDR1 is SGHRS, CDR2 YFSETQ. Trimming removed 2 bases at V and 0 bases at J, with 8 bases between. CDR3 length: 14 residues.

Notes on this clone: Because the CDR3's place on the DNA is in doubt, the DNA is left out and the CDR3 is given as listed by TCRdb. V and J are TRBV28 and TRBJ2-5; TRBD1 is the table's D call and was not checked against the DNA. The CDR3 is 15 amino acids long, termini counted. Germline CDR1 MDHEN, CDR2 SYDVKM. The CDR3: CASSFLAGTGETQYF.

The chain employs TRBV27 and TRBJ1-6; D is undetermined. The length of the CDR3 is 15 residues. V lost 6 bases and J lost 7, with 16 bases in between. The V gene's germline CDR1 is MNHEY and CDR2 SMNVEV (reference sequence). DNA for the CDR3: TGTGCCAGCAGCCTCAATGGACGGGGAAATTCACCCCTCCACTTT. It codes for CASSLNGRGNSPLHF.

This clone was recorded only once. V and J are TRBV30 and TRBJ2-5; 8 bases fit TRBD1. The J call may not be correct, given that the DNA end is closer to TRBJ2-7. This CDR3 is 16 amino acids long. The germline CDR1 and CDR2 sequences are GTSNPN and SVGIG (reference sequence). The CDR3 region is CAWSALEETGDYEQYF. The CDR3 DNA is TGTGCCTGGAGTGCCCTCGAGGAGACAGGGGACTACGAGCAGTACTTC.

The gene calls are TRBV13 and TRBJ2-3; D not certain. V was cut by 5 bases and J by 1 base, with 10 bases left in between. Germline lookup yields CDR1 PRHDT and CDR2 FYEKMQ (reference sequence). The CDR3 has 14 amino acids. CDR3: CASSQWSGTDTQYF. The CDR3 bases are TGTGCCAGCAGCCAGTGGTCTGGCACAGATACGCAGTATTTT.

This chain uses TRBV7-6 with TRBJ1-1, with D tentatively TRBD1 (6 bases). V lost 5 bases to trimming and J lost 4 bases, with 17 bases between them. The CDR3 is 15 residues long. The germline CDR1 and CDR2 sequences are SGHVS and FNYEAQ. Written as DNA, the CDR3 is TGTGCCAGCAGCCCCAGAGCAGGGGTTGCCACTGAAGCTTTCTTT. Translated, it gives CASSPRAGVATEAFF.

J is TRBJ2-1 and V is TRBV29-1; D not certain. V was pared by 4 bases and J by 0 bases, with 13 bases between. This CDR3 region has 15 residues. Germline V gene lookup returns CDR1 SQVTM and CDR2 ANQGSEA. CDR3 nucleotides: TGCAGCGTTGTCGCCTTGGAGAGCTCCTACAATGAGCAGTTCTTC. It is translated as CSVVALESSYNEQFF.

This chain links TRBV13 with TRBJ2-5; 7 nucleotides align to TRBD1. This CDR3 region has 12 residues. With 5 bases clipped from V and 4 bases from J, the junction kept 1 base outside the gene matches. Germline V gene sequence: CDR1 PRHDT, CDR2 FYEKMQ (reference sequence). The CDR3 reads CASSGDRETQYF. CDR3 bases: TGTGCCAGCAGCGGGGACAGAGAGACCCAGTACTTC.

The chain joins TRBV28 to TRBJ2-6; 10 bases align to TRBD2. The V segment lost 4 bases and the J segment 0 bases; nucleotides outside the gene matches: 12. CDR3 length: 20 amino acids. CDR1 and CDR2 (germline): MDHEN, SYDVKM. The CDR3 DNA follows: TGTGCCAGCAGTTCCCTCCGTTTAGCGGGGGGACCCTCTGGGGCCAACGTCCTGACTTTC. Amino acids: CASSSLRLAGGPSGANVLTF.

This clone was observed once. The chain uses TRBV6-6 and TRBJ2-1, with D possibly matching TRBD1 (5 bases). The CDR3 runs to 13 residues. The germline V gene has CDR1 MNHNY and CDR2 SVGAGI (reference sequence). The germline V and J ends were trimmed by 7 bases and 9 bases, with 16 bases remaining between them. DNA of the CDR3: TGTGCCAGCATAAACCAGGGTACCGGTGAGCAGTTCTTC. Translated, it gives CASINQGTGEQFF.

This chain connects TRBV10-2 to TRBJ2-7; TRBD1 matches at 8 bases. Trimming cost V 6 bases and J 2 bases; bases outside gene matches: 6. The CDR3 has 14 amino acids. CDR1 is WSHSY, CDR2 SAAADI, per germline. CDR3 bases: TGCGCCAGCAGCGGGGACAGGTGGACCTACGAGCAGTACTTC. Translation: CASSGDRWTYEQYF.

The chain is built from TRBV20-1 and TRBJ2-1; D possibly corresponds to TRBD1 (6 bases). V was cut by 5 bases and J by 14 bases, with 16 bases left in between. In germline, CDR1 is DFQATT, CDR2 SNEGSKA (reference sequence). CDR3 length: 11 amino acids. The DNA for the CDR3 is TGCAGTGCTTGGGACATAACTGGGGAGTTCTTC. This encodes CSAWDITGEFF.

The CDR3 spells CASSSGTSGGAVNEQFF. In nucleotides, the CDR3 is TGCGCCAGCAGCTCCGGGACTAGCGGGGGGGCAGTAAATGAGCAGTTCTTC. The chain is built from TRBV5-1 and TRBJ2-1; 16 bases map to TRBD2. The CDR3 loop spans 17 amino acids. Germline V gene lookup returns CDR1 SGHRS and CDR2 YFSETQ. With V trimmed by 3 bases and J by 7 bases, 7 bases remained unmatched.

V usage is TRBV14 and J usage is TRBJ2-7, with D perhaps matching TRBD1 (6 bases). Trimming stripped 0 bases from V and 4 bases from J, with 7 bases between. This CDR3 contains 13 residues. Germline assignment: CDR1 SGHDN and CDR2 FVKESK. In DNA form, the CDR3 reads TGTGCCAGCAGCCAAGATGACAGGTACGAGCAGTACTTC. Residues: CASSQDDRYEQYF. Full variable domain (rest looked up from reference TRBV14 and TRBJ2-7): EAGVTQFPSHSVIEKGQTVTLRCDPISGHDNLYWYRRVMGKEIKFLLHFVKESKQDESGMPNNRFLAERTGGTYSTLKVQPAELEDSGVYFCASSQDDRYEQYFGPGTRLTVT.

This chain joins TRBV28 and TRBJ1-2, with unresolved D. The CDR3 sequence is 13 residues long. Germline V gene data show CDR1 as MDHEN and CDR2 as SYDVKM. V was cut by 6 bases and J by 4 bases, with 12 bases left in between. CDR3 residues: CASSPPGSYGYTF. The CDR3, as DNA: TGTGCCAGCAGCCCCCCTGGGAGCTATGGCTACACCTTC.

The J gene is TRBJ2-7, the V gene TRBV2; TRBD1 aligns across 9 bases. The trim removed 8 bases at V and 2 bases at J, leaving 4 bases unmatched. CDR1 is SNHLY and CDR2 is FYNNEI in the germline V gene. This CDR3 comprises 13 residues. The CDR3 reads CASSRDRAYEQYF. The CDR3 DNA reads TGTGCCAGCTCCCGGGACAGGGCCTACGAGCAGTACTTC.

This clone was seen only once. The J gene is TRBJ2-7, the V gene TRBV5-6; 8 nucleotides agree with TRBD1. CDR3 size: 14 residues. V was clipped by 0 bases and J by 5 bases; unmatched bases: 4. Germline-derived CDR1 and CDR2 are SGHDT and YYEEEE. CDR3 nucleotides: TGTGCCAGCAGCTTGGTTGGACAGGGAAACGAGCAGTACTTC. Protein product: CASSLVGQGNEQYF.

The chain has TRBV5-1 and TRBJ2-7, with D tentatively TRBD1 (6 bases). The CDR3 sequence is 14 residues long. Germline assignment: CDR1 SGHRS and CDR2 YFSETQ. V dropped 1 base and J dropped 7 bases, with 15 bases sitting between them. This chain's CDR3 is CASSLTVGAREQYF. Here the CDR3 DNA reads TGCGCCAGCAGCTTGACCGTGGGGGCGAGGGAGCAGTACTTC.